This T cell receptor (beta chain) originates from a study of shared clonotypes between healthy human individuals. Sorted-subset replicate PCRs used about 180 ng DNA, around 31,000 T cell genomes. Original data processing: ImmunoSEQ supplied junction-only sequences lacking quality scores, so filtering was different. Here immunoSEQ multiplex PCR was the method, and the copy in TCRdb shows in-frame clones only, minus some. V, J and clone size were drawn from that table, and D and trimming were deduced from the DNA. The sample lists roughly 2.2 million clones, 93% occurring once. Study conclusions and caveats: For sorted subsets, rarefaction showed incomplete sequencing despite large depth.

Looked up from germline, CDR1 is SNHLY and CDR2 is FYNNEI. The CDR3 spans 14 residues. Trimming cost V 5 bases and J 0 bases, with 10 bases left between them. Of note for this clone: The antigen remains undetermined.

The study separated CD4+ cells into CD45RA+ naive and CD45RA-negative memory subsets. This sequence originates from a man aged 18 to 30 in good health. Some clones in this sample may be carry-over from other donors' samples. Material for sequencing was naive CD4+ T cells from PBMCs. The subset is: CD45RA+ positively selected. The rearrangement links TRBV2 to TRBJ1-1; D is unresolved. The CDR3 loop is CASSRGLMNTEAFF. The CDR3 bases are TGTGCCAGCAGTCGAGGGCTCATGAACACTGAAGCTTTCTTT.